Listed below are T cell receptor beta chains from one sample, sequenced in a study of cytotoxic CD8 clonotypes in ibrutinib-treated CLL. Libraries were prepared by immunoSEQ multiplex PCR; TCRdb keeps only in-frame clonotypes and omits some of them. The data hold 150,000 to 250,000 clones, with around three quarters observed a single time. The starting material was PBMCs, obtained after 24 months of ibrutinib treatment. All receptors come from a human donor with chronic lymphocytic leukemia. The conserved cysteine and the conserved F or W are not part of the CDR3 here. The order of the fields is J gene, V gene, CDR3 protein.

J gene: TRBJ2-1; V gene: TRBV27; CDR3 protein: ASSQLAGGLDEQF
J gene: TRBJ1-6; V gene: TRBV5-1; CDR3 protein: ASSPATGKNSPLH
J gene: TRBJ2-7; V gene: TRBV4-3; CDR3 protein: ASSQDQLAGAYEQY
J gene: TRBJ1-2; V gene: TRBV19; CDR3 protein: ASSVTGLYGYT
J gene: TRBJ2-7; V gene: TRBV18; CDR3 protein: ASSPGISYEQY
J gene: TRBJ1-2; V gene: TRBV13; CDR3 protein: ASSFSTGDGYT
J gene: TRBJ2-2; V gene: TRBV29-1; CDR3 protein: SVRTSPNTGELF
J gene: TRBJ2-7; V gene: TRBV6-6; CDR3 protein: ASSYPHGTSGYEQY
J gene: TRBJ1-1; V gene: TRBV19; CDR3 protein: ASSPTGNTEAF
J gene: TRBJ1-1; V gene: TRBV28; CDR3 protein: ASRRFGGRGEAF
J gene: TRBJ1-2; V gene: TRBV6-1; CDR3 protein: ASSDRGRKANYGYT
J gene: TRBJ2-7; V gene: TRBV10-2; CDR3 protein: ASRDRGVYEQY
J gene: TRBJ2-7; V gene: TRBV27; CDR3 protein: ASRTGSREQY
J gene: TRBJ1-1; V gene: TRBV2; CDR3 protein: ASRGTEAF
J gene: TRBJ1-1; V gene: TRBV7-3; CDR3 protein: ASSLGVGNTEAF
J gene: TRBJ2-3; V gene: TRBV9; CDR3 protein: ASSPRTGMGTDTQY
J gene: TRBJ2-5; V gene: TRBV29-1; CDR3 protein: SVEDGTTQETQY
J gene: TRBJ1-3; V gene: TRBV19; CDR3 protein: ASSISSPGTTGNTIY
J gene: TRBJ1-2; V gene: TRBV9; CDR3 protein: ASSNGARQGADGYT
J gene: TRBJ2-7; V gene: TRBV9; CDR3 protein: ASSVGSYVGSAFYEQY
J gene: TRBJ2-3; V gene: TRBV28; CDR3 protein: ASSFSSSGTGDSTDTQY
J gene: TRBJ1-6; V gene: TRBV6-4; CDR3 protein: ASSDRGSLSPLH
J gene: TRBJ2-5; V gene: TRBV27; CDR3 protein: ASSPPGVRETQY
J gene: TRBJ2-7; V gene: TRBV7-8; CDR3 protein: ASSLGAGVTYEQY
J gene: TRBJ1-2; V gene: TRBV25-1; CDR3 protein: ASSSGFGSYGYT
J gene: TRBJ2-2; V gene: TRBV14; CDR3 protein: ASSQDRTGELF
J gene: TRBJ2-7; V gene: TRBV6-1; CDR3 protein: ASSEVGGSYEQY
J gene: TRBJ2-3; V gene: TRBV7-6; CDR3 protein: ASSLVISGSTDTQY
J gene: TRBJ2-2; V gene: TRBV10-3; CDR3 protein: AISQAGITGELF
J gene: TRBJ2-3; V gene: TRBV5-4; CDR3 protein: ASSFTDTQY
J gene: TRBJ1-2; V gene: TRBV27; CDR3 protein: ASRRTGGADRGYT
J gene: TRBJ2-3; V gene: TRBV5-6; CDR3 protein: ASSLSGAETQY
J gene: TRBJ1-5; V gene: TRBV4-3; CDR3 protein: ASSQVLGYNQPQH
J gene: TRBJ2-5; V gene: TRBV7-2; CDR3 protein: ASSLTGATQETQY
J gene: TRBJ1-1; V gene: TRBV2; CDR3 protein: ASGSLNRRTEAF
J gene: TRBJ2-7; V gene: TRBV7-6; CDR3 protein: ASSLVWEQGHEQY
J gene: TRBJ2-2; V gene: TRBV5-1; CDR3 protein: ASSLRTSGRLVTGELF
J gene: TRBJ2-3; V gene: TRBV5-6; CDR3 protein: ASSPETGTADTQY
J gene: TRBJ2-1; V gene: TRBV7-2; CDR3 protein: ASSPQPLNEQF
J gene: TRBJ2-4; V gene: TRBV2; CDR3 protein: ASTTGGGLAKNIQY
J gene: TRBJ1-5; V gene: TRBV18; CDR3 protein: ASSPQVNRGLQPQH
J gene: TRBJ2-7; V gene: TRBV9; CDR3 protein: ASSVGWGISAYEQY
J gene: TRBJ1-5; V gene: TRBV4-3; CDR3 protein: ASSRQVGEDQPQH
J gene: TRBJ2-7; V gene: TRBV5-4; CDR3 protein: ASSRSGRADEQY
J gene: TRBJ2-1; V gene: TRBV14; CDR3 protein: ASSQDMSPYNEQF
J gene: TRBJ2-3; V gene: TRBV6-5; CDR3 protein: ASRARGTDTQY
J gene: TRBJ2-1; V gene: TRBV6-5; CDR3 protein: ASSNFNEQF
J gene: TRBJ2-2; V gene: TRBV29-1; CDR3 protein: SVVLGIGELF
J gene: TRBJ2-3; V gene: TRBV2; CDR3 protein: ATSTSGRSDTQY
J gene: TRBJ1-1; V gene: TRBV4-1; CDR3 protein: ASSPHPQGLVREAF
J gene: TRBJ1-1; V gene: TRBV7-9; CDR3 protein: ASSPSSAGGLTEAF
J gene: TRBJ2-3; V gene: TRBV4-1; CDR3 protein: ASSPFSGGNTDTQY
J gene: TRBJ2-4; V gene: TRBV7-9; CDR3 protein: ASSTPGVQY
J gene: TRBJ2-6; V gene: TRBV4-2; CDR3 protein: ASSDRVLSGANVLT
J gene: TRBJ1-1; V gene: TRBV30; CDR3 protein: AWGSGGVVNTEAF
J gene: TRBJ2-1; V gene: TRBV2; CDR3 protein: ASSARPYNEQF
J gene: TRBJ2-1; V gene: TRBV5-4; CDR3 protein: ASSLAGTNYNEQF